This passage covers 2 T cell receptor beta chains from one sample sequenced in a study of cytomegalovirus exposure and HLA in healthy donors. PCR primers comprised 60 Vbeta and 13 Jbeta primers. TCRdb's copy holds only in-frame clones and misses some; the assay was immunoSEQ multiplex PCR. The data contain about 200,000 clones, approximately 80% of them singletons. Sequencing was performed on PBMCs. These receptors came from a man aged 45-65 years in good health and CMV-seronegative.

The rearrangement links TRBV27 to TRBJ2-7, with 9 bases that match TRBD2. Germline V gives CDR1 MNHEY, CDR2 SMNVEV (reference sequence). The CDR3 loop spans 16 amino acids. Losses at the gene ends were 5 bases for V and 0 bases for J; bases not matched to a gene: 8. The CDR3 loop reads CASSRLAVPSSYEQYF. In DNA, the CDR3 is TGTGCCAGCAGTAGACTAGCGGTCCCCAGCTCCTACGAGCAGTACTTC.

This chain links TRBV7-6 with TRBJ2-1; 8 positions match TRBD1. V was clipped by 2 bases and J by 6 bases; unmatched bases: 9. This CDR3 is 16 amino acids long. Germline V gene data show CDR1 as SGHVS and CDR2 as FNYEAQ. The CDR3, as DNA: TGTGCCAGCAGCTTAAACACGACAGGGGATTGCAATGAGCAGTTCTTC. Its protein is CASSLNTTGDCNEQFF.